These 27 T cell receptor beta chains originate from one sample sequenced in a study of CD8+ T cells in alopecia areata (dated by TCRdb to about 2018). Library method: the immunoSEQ multiplex PCR assay. For TCR sequencing, RNA was extracted from every sample and reverse transcribed into cDNA to serve as template. Held by TCRdb, this immuneACCESS table contains in-frame sequences only and omits some clones. Under half of the omission traces to an unresolved V gene where checked; the cause of the rest is unknown. This sample holds 150,000 to 200,000 clones; roughly 50% were observed only once. The ten largest clonotypes hold under 20% of the sample. The sample's treatment or condition, from its label and the paper: oral pan-JAK inhibitor, 5-10 mg twice daily. The specimen was CD4+ T cells sorted from blood, collected at approximately week 60, from a patient treated with tofacitinib. Every receptor here comes from a human donor with alopecia areata.

J is TRBJ1-1 and V is TRBV11-2; D call uncertain. From germline, CDR1 is SGHAT and CDR2 FQNNGV. Between the trimmed V and J ends, which lost 4 bases and 1 base, there was a span of 10 bases. This CDR3 is 14 amino acids long. CDR3 in amino acids: CASSYVAGNTEAFF. DNA of the CDR3: TGTGCCAGCAGCTACGTCGCCGGGAACACTGAAGCTTTCTTT.

The table lists this clone with many counts. V usage is TRBV30 and J usage is TRBJ1-5, with TRBD1 as a possible D gene (5 bases). CDR3 length: 13 residues. Trimming stripped 2 bases from V and 8 bases from J, with 13 bases between. Germline CDR1 is GTSNPN and CDR2 is SVGIG (reference sequence). Written as DNA, the CDR3 is TGTGCCTGGAGTAGGGGCCCCCTTAAGCCCCAGCATTTT. This gives the protein CAWSRGPLKPQHF.

This chain joins TRBV9 and TRBJ2-2; D ambiguous. Germline V gene sequence: CDR1 SGDLS, CDR2 YYNGEE. The CDR3 extends over 13 amino acids. The V gene lost 0 bases and the J gene lost 6 bases, with 6 bases spanning the gap. This chain's CDR3 is CASSVGTSGELFF. CDR3 DNA: TGTGCCAGCAGCGTAGGGACGTCCGGGGAGCTGTTTTTT. The full variable domain, with the rest looked up from reference TRBV9 and TRBJ2-2, is DSGVTQTPKHLITATGQRVTLRCSPRSGDLSVYWYQQSLDQGLQFLIQYYNGEERAKGNILERFSAQQFPDLHSELNLSSLELGDSALYFCASSVGTSGELFFGEGSRLTVL.

The chain carries TRBV19 and TRBJ2-4; the D gene is possibly TRBD1 (5 bases). V shed 4 bases and J shed 0 bases, with 10 bases lying between them. Germline V gene sequence: CDR1 LNHDA, CDR2 SQIVND (reference sequence). The CDR3 is 15 amino acids. For the CDR3, the DNA is TGTGCCAGTAGTACGATGGACACAGCCAAAAACATTCAGTACTTC. As protein: CASSTMDTAKNIQYF.

The chain employs TRBV9 and TRBJ1-1; 8 bases fit TRBD1. The CDR3 has 14 amino acids. V lost 4 bases to trimming and J lost 9 bases; unmatched junction nucleotides: 11. Germline values: CDR1 SGDLS, CDR2 YYNGEE. The CDR3 DNA follows: TGTGCCAGCAGCCCAGGGGACAGGCAAATCCAAGCTTTCTTT. It translates to CASSPGDRQIQAFF.

V and J are TRBV5-4 and TRBJ1-1; TRBD1 matches 7 bases. CDR1 and CDR2 (germline): SGHNT, YYREEE (reference sequence). V was clipped by 4 bases and J by 0 bases; unmatched bases: 9. This CDR3 has 16 amino acids. The CDR3 DNA is TGTGCCAGCAGCCCTGCCCCACAGGGGTTGAACACTGAAGCTTTCTTT. Translation gives CASSPAPQGLNTEAFF.

The chain carries TRBV4-1 and TRBJ1-6, with 8 nucleotides matching TRBD1. The CDR3 spans 15 residues. V gave up 4 bases and J gave up 7 bases; unmatched junction bases: 6. Germline V gene sequence: CDR1 MGHRA, CDR2 YSYEKL. The CDR3 DNA is TGCGCCAGCAGCCGCGGACAGGGTGGCAATTCACCCCTCCACTTT. This translates into CASSRGQGGNSPLHF.

The V gene is TRBV29-1, the J gene TRBJ2-3; 8 positions agree with TRBD2. The V gene end was trimmed by 3 bases and the J gene end by 0 bases; junction bases not matched to a gene: 8. Germline CDR1 is SQVTM and CDR2 is ANQGSEA. There are 16 residues in the CDR3. The CDR3 DNA follows: TGCAGCGTTGATGGGCGGCGGGGGGTTAGCACAGATACGCAGTATTTT. Protein sequence: CSVDGRRGVSTDTQYF.

This chain uses TRBV2 with TRBJ1-5; the D gene is possibly TRBD1 (6 bases). This CDR3 region has 14 residues. V was shortened by 7 bases and J by 2 bases, with 12 bases between the two germline ends. Germline V CDR1 and CDR2: SNHLY, FYNNEI. The CDR3 loop is CASTDSPGNQPQHF. The CDR3 nucleotides are TGTGCCAGCACGGACAGCCCGGGCAATCAGCCCCAGCATTTT.

The rearrangement joins TRBV30 to TRBJ1-2; 7 bases fit TRBD1. This CDR3 region has 16 residues. V dropped 3 bases and J dropped 4; count of bases not matched to a gene: 14. In germline, CDR1 is GTSNPN, CDR2 SVGIG (reference sequence). The CDR3 region has the DNA TGTGCCTGGAGCGGGCGGGGGACAGCAAATTTCTATGGCTACACCTTC. This codes for CAWSGRGTANFYGYTF.

This clone appeared a single time. The chain links TRBV10-3 to TRBJ2-3; 8 bases are shared with TRBD2. The V gene's germline CDR1 is ENHRY and CDR2 SYGVKD. V lost 7 bases and J lost 1; bases outside the gene matches: 10. The CDR3 has 16 amino acids. The CDR3, as DNA: TGTGCCATCAAGGAGGGGGTGACTAGCGGCACAGATACGCAGTATTTT. Its translation is CAIKEGVTSGTDTQYF.

Notes on this clone: At the DNA level, this CDR3 is encoded by other sequences in the same sample as well. This sequence joins TRBV4-2 and TRBJ2-5; the match to TRBD2 covers 8 bases. The length of the CDR3 is 14 residues. With 1 base clipped from V and 2 bases from J, the junction kept 0 bases outside the gene matches. CDR1 and CDR2 (germline): LGHNA, YNFKEQ. The CDR3 loop reads CASSQGGGQETQYF. The CDR3 bases are TGTGCCAGCAGCCAAGGCGGGGGGCAAGAGACCCAGTACTTC.

The chain uses TRBV25-1 and TRBJ2-5; D perhaps matches TRBD2 (5 bases). CDR3 length equals 15 residues. The V gene's germline CDR1 is MGHDK and CDR2 SYGVNS. V was trimmed by 4 bases and J by 3 bases, leaving 15 bases between them. CDR3 residues: CASSARWGVEETQYF. CDR3 bases: TGTGCCAGCAGTGCTAGGTGGGGAGTCGAAGAGACCCAGTACTTC.

This chain connects TRBV30 to TRBJ1-6; D is uncertain. Germline V gene sequence: CDR1 GTSNPN, CDR2 SVGIG (reference sequence). Trimming removed 4 bases at V and 10 bases at J, with 14 bases between. There are 13 residues in the CDR3. CDR3 nucleotide sequence: TGTGCCTGGACGGGGATGCGAGGATCACCCCTCCACTTT. Its translation: CAWTGMRGSPLHF.

In its sample, this clone was seen once. The chain joins TRBV4-1 to TRBJ1-2; the D gene is possibly TRBD1 (6 bases). Trimming left V 0 bases short and J 5 bases short, with 19 bases between. The CDR3 runs 17 residues. Germline CDR1 and CDR2: MGHRA and YSYEKL. The CDR3 DNA reads TGCGCCAGCAGCCAAGAATACGGGACAAGGACTGTGTATGGCTACACCTTC. The encoded protein is CASSQEYGTRTVYGYTF.

The J gene is TRBJ1-1, the V gene TRBV29-1; 7 bases line up with TRBD1. After removal of 6 bases from V and 11 bases from J, the junction contained 15 bases not matched to a gene. Germline CDR1 reads SQVTM; CDR2 reads ANQGSEA. CDR3 length equals 13 residues. The CDR3 coding sequence is TGCAGCGTCCAGGGACAGACGACCCGAAGGGCTTTCTTT. Protein sequence: CSVQGQTTRRAFF.

This clone was picked up a small number of times. This CDR3 reads CASGMGQDQPQHF. The CDR3 bases are TGTGCCAGCGGGATGGGGCAGGATCAGCCCCAGCATTTT. This sequence joins TRBV2 and TRBJ1-5, with a possible D match to TRBD1 (5 bases). V was cut by 8 bases and J by 5 bases, with 13 bases left in between. Germline V gene sequence: CDR1 SNHLY, CDR2 FYNNEI. CDR3 length equals 13 residues.

The chain is built from TRBV6-1 and TRBJ1-1, with a possible D match to TRBD1 (5 bases). Germline CDR1 MNHNS, CDR2 SASEGT. This CDR3 contains 13 residues. V lost 5 bases and J 7 bases, leaving 14 bases between the germline ends. The CDR3 nucleotides are TGTGCCAGCAGTAAGACAGTACTATTTGAAGCTTTCTTT. Translation: CASSKTVLFEAFF.

For this clone: An end of the junction does not agree with germline; a read error may underlie this. This chain joins TRBV29-1 and TRBJ1-1; no reliable D call. CDR1 and CDR2 (germline): SQVTM, ANQGSEA. This CDR3 comprises 13 residues. CDR3 sequence: CSVERRLKTEAFF. CDR3 nucleotide sequence: TGCAGCGTTGAACGCCGCTTGAAGACTGAAGCTTTCTTT. The whole variable domain, remainder taken from reference TRBV29-1 and TRBJ1-1, is SAVISQKPSRDICQRGTSLTIQCQVDSQVTMMFWYRQQPGQSLTLIATANQGSEATYESGFVIDKFPISRPNLTFSTLTVSNMSPEDSSIYLCSVERRLKTEAFFGQGTRLTVV.

This clone was counted between two and nine times. This sample includes further DNA sequences coding for the same CDR3. J is TRBJ2-5 and V is TRBV20-1; the D is unclear. The CDR3 totals 11 residues. Per the germline V gene, CDR1 is DFQATT and CDR2 is SNEGSKA (reference sequence). Trimming removed 0 bases at V and 5 bases at J, with 4 bases between. The CDR3 DNA is TGCAGTGCTAGAGATCGGGAGACCCAGTACTTC. Protein product: CSARDRETQYF.

V and J are TRBV4-2 and TRBJ2-5, with 11 bases aligning to TRBD2. The V gene's germline CDR1 is LGHNA and CDR2 YNFKEQ. The CDR3 totals 15 residues. After removal of 1 base from V and 3 bases from J, the junction contained 1 base not matched to a gene. The chain's CDR3 is CASSQVGLAEETQYF. As DNA, the CDR3 is TGTGCCAGCAGCCAAGTGGGACTAGCGGAAGAGACCCAGTACTTC.

V gene TRBV7-9 combines with J gene TRBJ1-6, with 9 bases that match TRBD1. The V and J ends lost 2 bases and 10 bases, in that order; junction bases with no gene match: 6. The CDR3 totals 15 residues. Germline assignment: CDR1 SEHNR and CDR2 FQNEAQ (reference sequence). The CDR3 region is CASSLSGQGASPLHF. The DNA of the CDR3 is TGTGCCAGCAGCTTATCGGGACAGGGAGCCTCACCCCTCCACTTT.

V and J are TRBV23-1 and TRBJ2-2; D is possibly TRBD1 (5 bases). TRBV23-1 is designated an ORF whose function remains uncertain. The V gene lost 7 bases and the J gene lost 1 base, with 16 bases spanning the gap. The CDR3 runs 16 residues. The CDR3 nucleotides are TGCGCCAGCACGCAAACGACAGAAAAGAACACCGGGGAGCTGTTTTTT. Translation: CASTQTTEKNTGELFF.

The chain couples TRBV7-9 to TRBJ2-3; no definite D call. The V end was cut by 8 bases, the J end by 1 base, with 10 bases between. CDR1 SEHNR and CDR2 FQNEAQ come from the germline V gene (reference sequence). This CDR3 has 13 residues. CDR3 region: CASENHGTDTQYF. The CDR3 DNA sequence: TGTGCCAGCGAGAACCACGGCACAGATACGCAGTATTTT. Together with reference TRBV7-9 and TRBJ2-3, the CDR3 gives the full variable domain: DTGVSQNPRHKITKRGQNVTFRCDPISEHNRLYWYRQTLGQGPEFLTYFQNEAQLEKSRLLSDRFSAERPKGSFSTLEIQRTEQGDSAMYLCASENHGTDTQYFGPGTRLTVL.

The V and J genes are TRBV29-1 and TRBJ2-7; D perhaps matches TRBD1 (6 bases). The germline V and J ends were trimmed by 6 bases and 6 bases, with 15 bases remaining between them. CDR1 and CDR2 from the germline V gene are SQVTM and ANQGSEA. The CDR3 spans 12 residues. The CDR3 protein is CSVGAGEREQYF. The CDR3 nucleotides are TGCAGCGTGGGGGCAGGGGAACGCGAGCAGTACTTC.

V and J are TRBV2 and TRBJ1-2, with 11 bases lining up with TRBD1. Germline V gene data show CDR1 as SNHLY and CDR2 as FYNNEI. The J segment lost 6 bases and the V segment lost 5 bases, leaving 5 bases of the junction unmatched. This CDR3 is built from 14 residues. The CDR3: CASSRTGGKDGYTF. CDR3 DNA: TGTGCCAGCAGTAGGACAGGGGGCAAGGATGGCTACACCTTC.

The gene calls are TRBV10-3 and TRBJ2-2, with D perhaps TRBD1 or TRBD2 (6 bases each). V was shortened by 5 bases and J by 6 bases, with 13 bases between the two germline ends. CDR3 length: 14 amino acids. CDR1 and CDR2 (germline): ENHRY, SYGVKD. CDR3 in amino acids: CAISWGALPGELFF. CDR3 DNA: TGTGCCATCAGTTGGGGGGCCCTGCCCGGGGAGCTGTTTTTT.